The 16 T cell receptor beta chains presented below share a single source sample, sequenced in a study of blood T cell repertoires in COVID-19. This table comes from immunoSEQ multiplex PCR, and its TCRdb copy is limited to in-frame clones, with some not included. In the table there are about 220,000 clones, roughly 89% of which are singletons. Material: PBMCs or T cells enriched from blood (not recorded which). The source of these receptors is a middle-aged woman who had recovered from COVID-19.

This chain links TRBV27 with TRBJ2-2, with D possibly matching TRBD2 (6 bases). This CDR3 is 19 amino acids long. Trimming stripped 1 base from V and 5 bases from J, with 23 bases between. Germline CDR1 MNHEY, CDR2 SMNVEV (reference sequence). Written as DNA, the CDR3 is TGTGCCAGCAGTTTATATCGAGGGCGCGTACGGGAGAGAACCGGGGAGCTGTTTTTT. Encoded protein: CASSLYRGRVRERTGELFF.

This clone was counted only a few times. V usage is TRBV12-3 or TRBV12-4 and J usage is TRBJ2-7, with D possibly being TRBD2 (6 bases). This CDR3 region has 13 residues. The germline V and J ends were trimmed by 3 bases and 2 bases, with 8 bases remaining between them. The CDR3 nucleotides read TGTGCCAGCAGTTTGCGGGGAACCTACGAGCAGTACTTC. It encodes CASSLRGTYEQYF.

V and J are TRBV3-1 (or the pseudogene TRBV3-2) and TRBJ2-3, with TRBD2 identical over 7 bases. J gave up 10 bases and V 2 bases, and 0 bases lay outside the gene matches. CDR1 is LGHDT and CDR2 is YNNKEL in the germline V gene (reference sequence). CDR3 size: 11 residues. The CDR3 region is CASSQRGAQYF. The CDR3 DNA is TGTGCCAGCAGCCAACGGGGGGCGCAGTATTTT.

This chain joins TRBV28 and TRBJ2-4; weak D call: TRBD1 (6 bases). Germline V gives CDR1 MDHEN, CDR2 SYDVKM. The CDR3 sequence is 13 residues long. Trimming cost V 3 bases and J 8 bases, with 11 bases left between them. CDR3 in DNA: TGTGCCAGCAGTTTCGGGGCAGGGGACATTCAGTACTTC. Its translation is CASSFGAGDIQYF.

The gene calls are TRBV27 and TRBJ1-1; D unclear. CDR3 length: 12 amino acids. With 11 bases removed from V and 3 bases from J, the gap between germline ends came to 13 bases. Germline CDR1 MNHEY, CDR2 SMNVEV (reference sequence). The CDR3 DNA follows: TGTGCCTCGTGGTTCCGGGACACTGAAGCTTTCTTT. This codes for CASWFRDTEAFF.

V gene TRBV10-3 combines with J gene TRBJ1-1; D not certain. The CDR3 spans 14 residues. The germline V and J ends were trimmed by 7 bases and 1 base, with 13 bases remaining between them. Germline-derived CDR1 and CDR2 are ENHRY and SYGVKD. CDR3 protein: CAIKAGTPNTEAFF. The CDR3 DNA is TGTGCCATCAAGGCAGGCACCCCGAACACTGAAGCTTTCTTT.

There are a few counts of this clone. The chain has TRBV7-2 and TRBJ2-5, with 7 bases lining up with TRBD1. After removal of 5 bases from V and 1 base from J, the junction contained 13 bases not matched to a gene. Germline V lookup: CDR1 SGHTA, CDR2 FQGNSA. The CDR3 covers 17 residues. CDR3: CASSPRQGLTFQETQYF. CDR3 DNA: TGTGCCAGCAGCCCTCGACAGGGCCTTACCTTCCAAGAGACCCAGTACTTC.

This chain links TRBV6-1 with TRBJ2-7; no clear D. Germline assignment: CDR1 MNHNS and CDR2 SASEGT. V was cut by 3 bases and J by 4 bases, with 10 bases left in between. The CDR3 has 13 amino acids. DNA for the CDR3: TGTGCCAGCAGTGACGTAGATGTTTACGAGCAGTACGTC. This gives the protein CASSDVDVYEQYV.

This chain joins TRBV19 and TRBJ1-1; a weak D match, TRBD1 (5 bases). There are 14 residues in the CDR3. CDR1 and CDR2 (germline): LNHDA, SQIVND (reference sequence). V lost 6 bases, J lost 4 bases, and 15 bases lay in between. CDR3 in amino acids: CASSRQYPSTEAFF. The CDR3 bases are TGTGCCAGTAGCAGACAGTATCCCAGCACTGAAGCTTTCTTT. The variable domain in full, completed from reference TRBV19 and TRBJ1-1, reads DGGITQSPKYLFRKEGQNVTLSCEQNLNHDAMYWYRQDPGQGLRLIYYSQIVNDFQKGDIAEGYSVSREKKESFPLTVTSAQKNPTAFYLCASSRQYPSTEAFFGQGTRLTVV.

J is TRBJ2-7 and V is TRBV28, with D possibly TRBD2 on 6 matching bases. This CDR3 contains 14 residues. Germline assignment: CDR1 MDHEN and CDR2 SYDVKM. V lost 5 bases and J lost 2, with 13 bases in between. The CDR3 sequence: CASSQFGTPYEQYF. The CDR3 coding sequence is TGTGCCAGCAGTCAGTTCGGGACTCCCTACGAGCAGTACTTC.

The chain joins TRBV3-1 (or the pseudogene TRBV3-2) to TRBJ1-3; D is undetermined. Germline CDR1 and CDR2: LGHDT and YNNKEL (reference sequence). Trimming cost V 2 bases and J 0 bases, with 5 bases left between them. The CDR3 is 14 amino acids. This CDR3 is CASSQRDSGNTIYF. The CDR3 nucleotides are TGTGCCAGCAGCCAACGGGACTCTGGAAACACCATATATTTT.

The V call is TRBV5-1, the J call TRBJ1-2, with D unclear. Between the trimmed V and J ends, which lost 5 bases and 4 bases, there was a span of 12 bases. Germline CDR1 reads SGHRS; CDR2 reads YFSETQ. This CDR3 has 13 amino acids. In DNA form, the CDR3 reads TGCGCCAGCAGTCCCGACTCTACCTATGGCTACACCTTC. Translating gives CASSPDSTYGYTF.

This rearrangement joins TRBV3-1 (or the pseudogene TRBV3-2) to TRBJ2-7; TRBD1 aligns across 8 bases. This CDR3 has 14 amino acids. From germline, CDR1 is LGHDT and CDR2 YNNKEL (reference sequence). Germline trimming cut 3 bases from V and 6 bases from J; bases unmatched to any gene: 7. Written as DNA, the CDR3 is TGTGCCAGCAGCCACGGACAGGGCATTTGCGAGCAGTACGTC. Protein: CASSHGQGICEQYV.

This clone was seen once. This CDR3 is CASSGTGFEQYF. The CDR3 region has the DNA TGTGCCAGCAGTGGGACAGGGTTCGAGCAGTACTTC. The rearrangement joins TRBV27 to TRBJ2-7, with 9 bases matching TRBD1. V lost 5 bases, J lost 6 bases, and 2 bases stayed unmatched. The CDR3 is 12 residues long. The germline V gene has CDR1 MNHEY and CDR2 SMNVEV (reference sequence).

The rearrangement joins TRBV7-2 to TRBJ1-4; D perhaps matches TRBD1 (5 bases). The CDR3 sequence is 15 residues long. Trimming removed 1 base from V and 4 bases from J, with 10 bases in between. Germline values: CDR1 SGHTA, CDR2 FQGNSA. CDR3 DNA: TGTGCCAGCAGCTTAGTGAGACAGAGTAATGAAAAACTGTTTTTT. Translating gives CASSLVRQSNEKLFF.

The V call is TRBV30, the J call TRBJ2-5, with 11 positions matching TRBD2. Losses at the gene ends were 5 bases for V and 1 base for J; bases not matched to a gene: 9. The V gene's germline CDR1 is GTSNPN and CDR2 SVGIG (reference sequence). The CDR3 runs 16 residues. Here the CDR3 DNA reads TGTGCCTGGCAATATACCGGGACTAGCGGCCAAGAGACCCAGTACTTC. The encoded protein is CAWQYTGTSGQETQYF. The full variable domain, in which reference TRBV30 and TRBJ2-5 provide the parts outside the CDR3, is SQTIHQWPATLVQPVGSPLSLECTVEGTSNPNLYWYRQAAGRGLQLLFYSVGIGQISSEVPQNLSASRPQDRQFILSSKKLLLSDSGFYLCAWQYTGTSGQETQYFGPGTRLLVL.